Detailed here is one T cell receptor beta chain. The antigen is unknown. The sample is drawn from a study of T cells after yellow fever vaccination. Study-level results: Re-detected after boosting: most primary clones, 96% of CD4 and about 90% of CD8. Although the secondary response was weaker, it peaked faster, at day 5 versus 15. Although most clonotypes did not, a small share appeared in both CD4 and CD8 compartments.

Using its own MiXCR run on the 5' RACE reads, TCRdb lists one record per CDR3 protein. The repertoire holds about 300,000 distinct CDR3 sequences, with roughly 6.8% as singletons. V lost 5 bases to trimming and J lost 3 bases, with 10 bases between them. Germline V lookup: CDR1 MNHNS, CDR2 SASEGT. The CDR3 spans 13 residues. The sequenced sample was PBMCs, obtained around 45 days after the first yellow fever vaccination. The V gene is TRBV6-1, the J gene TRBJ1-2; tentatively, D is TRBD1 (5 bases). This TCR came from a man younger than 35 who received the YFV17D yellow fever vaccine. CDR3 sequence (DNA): TGTGCCAGCAGTCGTGGGGCAGACTATGGCTACACCTTC. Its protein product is CASSRGADYGYTF.